Sequencing of this T cell receptor (beta chain) was carried out in a study of patients and donors after allogeneic stem cell transplantation (TCRdb year 2020). Library creation used RT-PCR. These reads were obtained on a NextSeq 550. TCRdb cleaned the public reads at Q25 with fastp, built clones with MiXCR and kept in-frame beta chains. Under each unique CDR3 protein, matching rows form one entry showing the most common genes and DNA. The sample table records 98,000 or so distinct CDR3 sequences; roughly 35% of these occur just once. The ten largest clones take up 27% of the sample. This clonotype has only one observation. Its binding antigen is unknown. Nothing much larger sits one base from this clone, and base qualities are not available. Evidence from a single read is weak. Source material: blood, either unsorted or a sorted T cell fraction (not recorded which). The clonotype was recovered from a human donor who was either an allogeneic HSCT recipient or a stem cell or donor lymphocyte infusion donor (not recorded which). It is not recorded whose cells these are; they may come from a transplant donor.

The nucleotide sequence is TGCAGTGCTAGAGATCTGCCTAGCACAGATACGCAGTATTTT. The translation is CSARDLPSTDTQYF. The receptor chain draws on TRBV20-1 and TRBJ2-3; there is no confident call for the D gene. The CDR3 spans 14 residues, from the cysteine through the phenylalanine. The retained sequence is limited to the CDR3, 42 bases, with the frame set at the first base. At the junction V is shortened by 0 bases and J by 0 bases, with 7 bases in between. Taken from the germline V gene (reference sequence), the CDR1 and CDR2 loops are DFQATT and SNEGSKA.